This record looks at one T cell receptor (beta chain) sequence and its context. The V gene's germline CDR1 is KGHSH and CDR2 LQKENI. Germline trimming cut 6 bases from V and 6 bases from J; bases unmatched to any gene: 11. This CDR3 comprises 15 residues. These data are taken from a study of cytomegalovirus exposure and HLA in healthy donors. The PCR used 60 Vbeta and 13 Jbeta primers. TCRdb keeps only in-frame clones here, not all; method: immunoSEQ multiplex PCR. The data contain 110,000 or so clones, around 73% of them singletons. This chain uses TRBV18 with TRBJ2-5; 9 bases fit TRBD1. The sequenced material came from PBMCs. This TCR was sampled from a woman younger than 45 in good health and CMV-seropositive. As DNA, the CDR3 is TGTGCCAGCTCCCTTGGACAGGGGACCTTACAGACCCAGTACTTC. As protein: CASSLGQGTLQTQYF.